The count of the clone carrying this T cell receptor beta chain is one. Some clones are missing from TCRdb's copy, which holds only in-frame ones; the method was immunoSEQ multiplex PCR. Of some 63,000 clones listed, 90% to 95% are singletons. The sample belongs to a study of T cell changes during pregnancy in multiple sclerosis. This CDR3 has 13 amino acids. Per the germline V gene, CDR1 is SNHLY and CDR2 is FYNNEI. Trimming shortened V by 8 bases and J by 8 bases, and 18 bases separated the two germline ends. The chain is built from TRBV2 and TRBJ1-1, with TRBD1 as a possible D gene (5 bases). The receptor's source is a female donor with multiple sclerosis, enrolled in a pregnancy study. Source: peripheral blood, taken before pregnancy. CDR3 residues: CASVKGIFREAFF. The DNA of the CDR3 is TGTGCCAGCGTTAAGGGGATTTTTAGGGAAGCTTTCTTT.